Below are 21 T cell receptor beta chains sequenced from a single sample in a study of regulatory T cells in long-lasting Graves disease. With iRepertoire HTBI primers and Arm-PCR of CDR3 regions, TCR beta libraries were built. TCRdb independently ran MiXCR on the multiplex PCR reads; one entry per CDR3 protein. This sample carries about 320,000 distinct CDR3 sequences, 18% of them seen once, and the ten largest clones take about 39%. Time point given: newly diagnosed GD, antithyroid drugs for less than 3 months. After RNA was extracted from PBMCs, the TCR library was made from it. Sample: peripheral blood mononuclear cells (PBMCs), taken at new diagnosis, from a patient treated with antithyroid drugs. All receptors derive from a female donor with Graves disease.

This clonotype was recorded at least ten times. V gene TRBV3-1 combines with J gene TRBJ2-1, with 8 nucleotides matching TRBD2. Trimming cost V 4 bases and J 4 bases; bases outside gene matches: 18. The CDR3 contains 19 residues. CDR1 is LGHDT, CDR2 YNNKEL, per germline (reference sequence). CDR3 region: CASSPPQFGSGTKYNEQFF. The CDR3 region has the DNA TGTGCCAGCAGCCCCCCCCAATTTGGTAGCGGGACCAAATACAATGAGCAGTTCTTC.

In this sample, this clonotype turned up many times. The chain combines TRBV6-2 or TRBV6-3 with TRBJ2-1; TRBD1 matches at 7 bases. J was trimmed by 7 bases and V by 5 bases; bases with no gene match: 11. The CDR3 sequence is 15 residues long. Germline V CDR1 and CDR2: MNHEY, SVGEGT. CDR3 sequence reads: CASSEGDSFRNEQFF. In nucleotides, the CDR3 is TGTGCCAGCAGTGAAGGGGACAGCTTTCGGAATGAGCAGTTCTTC.

Many counts were recorded for this clonotype. The chain carries TRBV29-1 and TRBJ2-1; weak D call: TRBD2 (5 bases). There are 13 residues in the CDR3. V dropped 6 bases and J dropped 12 bases, with 21 bases sitting between them. Per germline, CDR1 SQVTM and CDR2 ANQGSEA. CDR3 sequence: CSVFPPGGDLQFF. The CDR3 DNA sequence: TGCAGCGTCTTTCCACCCGGAGGCGATTTGCAGTTCTTC.

This clonotype was counted ten times or more. This rearrangement joins TRBV6-1 to TRBJ1-5; D unresolved. The CDR3 runs to 12 residues. Germline CDR1 and CDR2: MNHNS and SASEGT. V was trimmed by 1 base and J by 5 bases, leaving 3 bases between them. CDR3 nucleotide sequence: TGTGCCAGCAGTGAAGGGTATCAGCCCCAGCATTTT. It yields the protein CASSEGYQPQHF.

This clonotype has only a few counts. The chain recombines TRBV4-1 with TRBJ2-3, with 15 positions matching TRBD2. CDR3 size: 18 residues. J lost 2 bases, V lost 4 bases, and 7 bases had no gene match. The germline CDR1 and CDR2 sequences are MGHRA and YSYEKL. CDR3 residues: CASSLRTSGREYTDTQYF. CDR3 bases: TGCGCCAGCAGCCTCAGGACTAGCGGGAGGGAGTACACAGATACGCAGTATTTT.

This clonotype has a count of ten or more. A much larger clone lies one base from this, so it may be a read error. This chain uses TRBV11-3 with TRBJ1-1; 10 bases align to TRBD1. Germline V lookup: CDR1 SGHNT, CDR2 YENEEA. V gave up 5 bases and J gave up 4 bases; unmatched junction bases: 4. The CDR3 is 14 amino acids. The CDR3 is CASSKGQGGTEAFF. In nucleotides, the CDR3 is TGTGCCAGCAGCAAAGGACAGGGGGGCACTGAAGCTTTCTTT.

This clonotype was counted at least ten times. This chain uses TRBV7-9 with TRBJ1-2, with 7 bases that match TRBD1. Trimming removed 6 bases from V and 6 bases from J; junction bases left unmatched: 13. This CDR3 is built from 15 residues. Germline V gives CDR1 SEHNR, CDR2 FQNEAQ (reference sequence). CDR3 sequence (DNA): TGTGCCAGCAGAATTTTGGTGGACACAGGGGATGGCTACACCTTC. It codes for CASRILVDTGDGYTF.

This clonotype came up many times. This sequence joins TRBV10-3 and TRBJ1-5; the D gene is possibly TRBD1 (6 bases). This CDR3 has 13 amino acids. V was pared by 5 bases and J by 5 bases, with 10 bases between. Per the germline V gene, CDR1 is ENHRY and CDR2 is SYGVKD. The CDR3 DNA reads as TGTGCCATCAGTAAGGGGGGGGATCAGCCCCAGCATTTT. This codes for CAISKGGDQPQHF.

The V call is TRBV14, the J call TRBJ2-2; tentatively, D is TRBD1 or TRBD2 (5 bases each). This CDR3 contains 16 residues. Trimming removed 2 bases from V and 4 bases from J, with 14 bases in between. The germline CDR1 and CDR2 sequences are SGHDN and FVKESK. CDR3 in DNA: TGTGCCAGCAGCCAACTCCCGGGACCCCCCACCGGGGAGCTGTTTTTT. Translating it yields CASSQLPGPPTGELFF.

The genes are TRBV6-1 and TRBJ1-5; the D gene is possibly TRBD1 (5 bases). The CDR3 runs 16 residues. Germline-derived CDR1 and CDR2 are MNHNS and SASEGT. Trimming took 2 bases from V and 0 from J, leaving 11 bases between them. The CDR3 sequence: CASSEQGGDSNQPQHF. The CDR3 nucleotides read TGTGCCAGCAGTGAACAGGGAGGGGATAGCAATCAGCCCCAGCATTTT.

This clonotype was counted many times. The chain links TRBV5-1 to TRBJ1-5; TRBD1 might be the D (5 bases). This CDR3 region has 16 residues. V shed 0 bases and J shed 4 bases, with 14 bases lying between them. CDR1 SGHRS and CDR2 YFSETQ come from the germline V gene. The CDR3 here is CASSLEAGFPNQPQHF. CDR3 coding DNA: TGCGCCAGCAGCTTGGAAGCAGGGTTCCCGAATCAGCCCCAGCATTTT.

This chain connects TRBV6-1 to TRBJ2-7, with D uncertain. This CDR3 has 9 residues. Germline assignment: CDR1 MNHNS and CDR2 SASEGT. Trimming stripped 10 bases from V and 3 bases from J, with 4 bases between. In DNA form, the CDR3 reads TGTGCCAACAACTACGAGCAGTACTTC. Its protein product is CANNYEQYF.

The chain links TRBV6-1 to TRBJ1-6; TRBD1 might be the D (5 bases). This CDR3 contains 16 residues. Per germline, CDR1 MNHNS and CDR2 SASEGT. V lost 1 base, J lost 10 bases, and 17 bases lay in between. Here the CDR3 reads CASSEVGWQGRSPLHF. For the CDR3, the DNA is TGTGCCAGCAGTGAAGTCGGCTGGCAGGGTAGATCACCCCTCCACTTT.

The chain links TRBV20-1 to TRBJ2-7; 7 bases fit TRBD2. Germline V CDR1 and CDR2: DFQATT, SNEGSKA (reference sequence). J lost 3 bases, V lost 6 bases, and 2 bases had no gene match. CDR3 length equals 11 residues. In DNA form, the CDR3 reads TGCAGTGCGCGGGAGCGCTACGAGCAGTACTTC. Encoded protein: CSARERYEQYF.

Of note for this clonotype: The germline gene is not matched at one end of the junction; a read error may be the cause. The rearrangement links TRBV7-7 to TRBJ1-1; 7 bases are shared with TRBD1. The germline CDR1 and CDR2 sequences are SSHAT and FNYEAQ (reference sequence). This CDR3 comprises 14 residues. This CDR3 reads CASSPLMGQNEAFF. The CDR3 region has the DNA TGTGCTAGCAGCCCACTTATGGGACAGAATGAAGCTTTCTTT.

This clonotype was observed a few times. This chain links TRBV20-1 with TRBJ2-7; tentatively, D is TRBD1 (6 bases). Between the trimmed V and J ends, which lost 3 bases and 2 bases, there was a span of 17 bases. Germline loops: CDR1 DFQATT, CDR2 SNEGSKA (reference sequence). There are 15 residues in the CDR3. The CDR3 spells CSASRGLDSPYEQYF. As DNA, the CDR3 is TGCAGTGCTAGTAGGGGTTTGGACAGTCCCTACGAGCAGTACTTC.

As for this clonotype: This likely reflects a read error, since a far larger clone is one base away. The rearrangement uses TRBV11-2 and TRBJ2-7, with D tentatively TRBD1 (5 bases). This CDR3 contains 15 residues. Germline V gene data show CDR1 as SGHAT and CDR2 as FQNNGV. The CDR3 is CASSLALGVSHEQYF. The CDR3 region has the DNA TGTGCCAGCAGCTTAGCGTTAGGGGTCTCCCACGAGCAGTACTTC.

This clonotype was detected ten times or more. This chain joins TRBV18 and TRBJ1-1, with TRBD1 as a possible D gene (5 bases). The germline V gene encodes CDR1 KGHSH and CDR2 LQKENI. V lost 3 bases, J lost 1 base, and 15 bases lay in between. This CDR3 contains 16 residues. The CDR3 protein is CASSPGGTVTNTEAFF. CDR3 in DNA: TGTGCCAGCTCACCCGGGGGTACAGTCACGAACACTGAAGCTTTCTTT.

V is TRBV5-6 and J is TRBJ1-1; D not resolved. The germline CDR1 and CDR2 sequences are SGHDT and YYEEEE. Trimming left V 5 bases short and J 1 base short, with 15 bases between. The CDR3 totals 15 residues. DNA of the CDR3: TGTGCCAGCAGTCCCTCGGCTTTGGGGAACACTGAAGCTTTCTTT. This codes for CASSPSALGNTEAFF.

This clonotype was picked up many times. The chain has TRBV12-3 or TRBV12-4 and TRBJ1-3; 7 bases agree with TRBD1. The CDR3 totals 14 residues. Trimming at V came to 5 bases and at J to 2 bases, leaving 3 bases not matched to a gene. The CDR3 spells CASSQGVTGNTIYF. The CDR3 region has the DNA TGTGCCAGCAGTCAGGGGGTTACTGGAAACACCATATATTTT.

This clonotype was detected many times. This sequence joins TRBV3-1 and TRBJ2-3; the D gene is possibly TRBD1 (5 bases). CDR3 length equals 15 residues. The ends were cut back, 1 base at V and 1 base at J, with 9 bases in the middle. Germline V gene lookup returns CDR1 LGHDT and CDR2 YNNKEL (reference sequence). The DNA for the CDR3 is TGTGCCAGCAGCCAAGCTACGACAGGCACAGATACGCAGTATTTT. Protein sequence: CASSQATTGTDTQYF.